Listed here are 24 T cell receptor beta chains from one sample, sequenced in a study of CD8 T cells in Susac syndrome. An input of roughly 0.5 to 1 ug of RNA was subjected to reverse transcription using random hexamers. TCRdb processed the immunoSEQ multiplex PCR reads anew with MiXCR; each CDR3 protein has one entry. The sample gives 100,000 to 110,000 distinct CDR3 sequences, about 95% of which show up once; 0.3% is in the top ten. Sequencing was performed on CD8+ T cells from PBMCs. The source of these receptors is a human donor with Susac syndrome.

The J gene is TRBJ1-2, the V gene TRBV3-1; tentatively, D is TRBD1 (5 bases). Trimming left V 1 base short and J 8 bases short, with 8 bases between. The CDR3 is 12 residues long. Germline CDR1 and CDR2: LGHDT and YNNKEL (reference sequence). The CDR3 DNA reads TGTGCCAGCAGCCAAGGTCAGGGAGGCTACACCTTC. This gives the protein CASSQGQGGYTF.

The rearrangement joins TRBV4-1 to TRBJ2-1; D unclear. The length of the CDR3 is 14 residues. V shed 1 base and J shed 7 bases, with 11 bases lying between them. Per germline, CDR1 MGHRA and CDR2 YSYEKL. The CDR3 here is CASSQGIRVNEQFF. CDR3 nucleotides: TGCGCCAGCAGCCAAGGGATACGGGTGAATGAGCAGTTCTTC.

The genes are TRBV20-1 and TRBJ2-2; 8 positions agree with TRBD1. The length of the CDR3 is 14 residues. J was trimmed by 6 bases and V by 4 bases; bases with no gene match: 7. Germline values: CDR1 DFQATT, CDR2 SNEGSKA (reference sequence). The CDR3 DNA sequence: TGCAGTGCTAAGGACAGGGCTTCCCCCGGGGAGCTGTTTTTT. Protein: CSAKDRASPGELFF.

The V and J genes are TRBV20-1 and TRBJ2-7; 9 positions match TRBD1. J lost 12 bases, V lost 2 bases, and 11 bases had no gene match. CDR1 and CDR2 (germline): DFQATT, SNEGSKA (reference sequence). This CDR3 has 13 amino acids. CDR3 amino acids: CSARIGTGLTLYF. In nucleotides, the CDR3 is TGCAGTGCTAGAATCGGGACAGGGCTTACATTGTACTTC.

This rearrangement joins TRBV28 to TRBJ2-7; 9 positions agree with TRBD2. Germline CDR1 is MDHEN and CDR2 is SYDVKM. The junction had 12 bases not matched to a gene; V was cut back by 6 bases and J by 6 bases. The CDR3 extends over 15 amino acids. The chain's CDR3 is CASSGGGGGSFEQYF. The CDR3 bases are TGTGCCAGCAGCGGCGGGGGGGGAGGATCGTTCGAGCAGTACTTC.

V and J are TRBV5-1 and TRBJ1-2; tentative D call: TRBD1 (6 bases). CDR1 and CDR2 (germline): SGHRS, YFSETQ. The CDR3 is made up of 14 amino acids. Trimming pared 3 bases from V and 1 base from J, leaving 10 bases between. CDR3 nucleotides: TGCGCCAGCAGCTGGGGGACAAGTAACTATGGCTACACCTTC. It yields the protein CASSWGTSNYGYTF.

This clonotype was seen once. The chain joins TRBV28 to TRBJ2-7; D call uncertain. V was clipped by 5 bases and J by 5 bases, with 16 bases between them. Germline V gives CDR1 MDHEN, CDR2 SYDVKM. This CDR3 spans 14 amino acids. In DNA form, the CDR3 reads TGTGCCAGCAGTCCCATCCACGGTCCCCACGAGCAGTACTTC. It yields the protein CASSPIHGPHEQYF. Full variable domain (missing parts from reference TRBV28 and TRBJ2-7): DVKVTQSSRYLVKRTGEKVFLECVQDMDHENMFWYRQDPGLGLRLIYFSYDVKMKEKGDIPEGYSVSREKKERFSLILESASTNQTSMYLCASSPIHGPHEQYFGPGTRLTVT.

The chain joins TRBV11-1 to TRBJ2-2; D might be TRBD2 (5 bases). The germline V gene has CDR1 SGHAT and CDR2 FQDESV (reference sequence). With 5 bases removed from V and 6 bases from J, the gap between germline ends came to 10 bases. This CDR3 spans 13 amino acids. CDR3 sequence: CASSGLLAGELFF. For the CDR3, the DNA is TGTGCCAGCAGCGGACTCCTCGCCGGGGAGCTGTTTTTT.

This clonotype showed up just a few times. The gene calls are TRBV12-3 or TRBV12-4 and TRBJ2-5; D gene ambiguous. The ends were cut back, 4 bases at V and 5 bases at J, with 5 bases in the middle. This CDR3 is built from 11 residues. CDR3: CASSSRETQYF. CDR3 coding DNA: TGTGCCAGCAGTTCGAGGGAGACCCAGTACTTC.

The V call is TRBV13, the J call TRBJ2-1, with TRBD2 identical over 12 bases. Losses at the gene ends were 5 bases for V and 9 bases for J; bases not matched to a gene: 8. The CDR3 length is 15 residues. Per germline, CDR1 PRHDT and CDR2 FYEKMQ (reference sequence). CDR3 region: CASSPPLAGGREQFF. CDR3 coding DNA: TGTGCCAGCAGCCCACCCCTAGCGGGAGGGCGTGAGCAGTTCTTC. The full variable domain, in which reference TRBV13 and TRBJ2-1 provide the parts outside the CDR3, is AAGVIQSPRHLIKEKRETATLKCYPIPRHDTVYWYQQGPGQDPQFLISFYEKMQSDKGSIPDRFSAQQFSDYHSELNMSSLELGDSALYFCASSPPLAGGREQFFGPGTRLTVL.

CDR3 in DNA: TGTGCCAGCAGCGCCAGGGGGGGCGCGGGGATGAACACTGAAGCTTTCTTT. This encodes CASSARGGAGMNTEAFF. The chain links TRBV9 to TRBJ1-1; 7 nucleotides agree with TRBD1. This CDR3 contains 17 residues. Trimming cost V 3 bases and J 0 bases; bases outside gene matches: 11. Germline CDR1 is SGDLS and CDR2 is YYNGEE.

The J gene is TRBJ2-3, the V gene TRBV29-1; D is unclear. V was clipped by 6 bases and J by 4 bases, with 17 bases between them. The CDR3 contains 14 residues. The germline V gene has CDR1 SQVTM and CDR2 ANQGSEA. The CDR3 region is CSVGVVVGSDTQYF. CDR3 in DNA: TGCAGCGTCGGTGTGGTAGTCGGTTCAGATACGCAGTATTTT.

This clonotype is a singleton in its sample. The gene calls are TRBV7-2 and TRBJ2-7; tentative D call: TRBD1 (7 bases). V dropped 8 bases and J dropped 4 bases, with 18 bases sitting between them. From germline, CDR1 is SGHTA and CDR2 FQGNSA. The CDR3 has 14 amino acids. DNA of the CDR3: TGTGCCAGCTCAGGGGGGACGAGGGCGTACGAGCAGTACTTC. Protein sequence: CASSGGTRAYEQYF.

The CDR3 here is CSVAGLAGYEQYF. The CDR3, as DNA: TGCAGCGTTGCGGGACTAGCGGGCTACGAGCAGTACTTC. This chain uses TRBV29-1 with TRBJ2-7; 12 nucleotides agree with TRBD2. The CDR3 is 13 amino acids. Germline V gene sequence: CDR1 SQVTM, CDR2 ANQGSEA. Trimming took 4 bases from V and 3 from J; bases not matched to a gene: 1.

The rearrangement uses TRBV29-1 and TRBJ2-3; the match to TRBD1 covers 7 bases. The junction had 2 bases not matched to a gene; V was cut back by 7 bases and J by 4 bases. Per germline, CDR1 SQVTM and CDR2 ANQGSEA. This CDR3 has 11 residues. In DNA, the CDR3 is TGCAGCGGGGACAGCTCAGATACGCAGTATTTT. Protein sequence: CSGDSSDTQYF.

The gene calls are TRBV12-3 or TRBV12-4 and TRBJ1-6; D possibly corresponds to TRBD1 (5 bases). CDR3 length: 14 amino acids. V gave up 5 bases and J gave up 9 bases, with 14 bases separating them. CDR3 sequence (DNA): TGTGCCAGCAGTCGGGGCGCGCTTCTTTCACCCCTCCACTTT. It yields the protein CASSRGALLSPLHF.

The genes are TRBV29-1 and TRBJ2-5, with D possibly being TRBD1 (5 bases). Trimming took 2 bases from V and 1 from J, leaving 14 bases between them. Germline CDR1 is SQVTM and CDR2 is ANQGSEA. CDR3 size: 15 residues. DNA of the CDR3: TGCAGCGTTGAACCGGCGACAGCAGCCCAAGAGACCCAGTACTTC. Its translation: CSVEPATAAQETQYF.

J is TRBJ2-2 and V is TRBV20-1, with TRBD2 identical over 11 bases. Per the germline V gene, CDR1 is DFQATT and CDR2 is SNEGSKA (reference sequence). This CDR3 spans 13 amino acids. V lost 6 bases to trimming and J lost 5 bases; unmatched junction nucleotides: 2. This chain's CDR3 is CSAWTSGTGELFF. In DNA, the CDR3 is TGCAGTGCATGGACTAGCGGGACCGGGGAGCTGTTTTTT.

The CDR3 DNA reads TGCGCCAGCAAGAGCGAGACCGAGCAGTACTTC. As protein: CASKSETEQYF. This rearrangement joins TRBV5-1 to TRBJ2-7; D remains unclear. The CDR3 length is 11 residues. Trimming removed 6 bases from V and 6 bases from J, with 10 bases in between. Germline lookup yields CDR1 SGHRS and CDR2 YFSETQ.

This clonotype came up a few times. The chain recombines TRBV7-9 with TRBJ1-1; D is perhaps TRBD1 (6 bases). V dropped 5 bases and J dropped 3 bases, with 13 bases sitting between them. CDR1 is SEHNR and CDR2 is FQNEAQ in the germline V gene (reference sequence). The CDR3 consists of 14 residues. The CDR3: CASSRGSGDTEAFF. DNA of the CDR3: TGTGCCAGCAGCAGGGGGTCCGGGGACACTGAAGCTTTCTTT.

The chain is built from TRBV2 and TRBJ2-3; D is perhaps TRBD2 (6 bases). V dropped 5 bases and J dropped 0 bases, with 12 bases sitting between them. The CDR3 has 15 amino acids. From germline, CDR1 is SNHLY and CDR2 FYNNEI. The CDR3 sequence is CASSYGRTSTDTQYF. CDR3 in DNA: TGTGCCAGCAGTTACGGGAGAACTAGCACAGATACGCAGTATTTT.

The V and J genes are TRBV5-4 and TRBJ2-3, with a tentative D call TRBD2 (6 bases). The CDR3 is 15 residues long. The germline gives CDR1 SGHNT, CDR2 YYREEE (reference sequence). V lost 2 bases to trimming and J lost 3 bases, with 13 bases between them. Written as DNA, the CDR3 is TGTGCCAGCAGCTTTAAAGCGGGTCCAACAGATACGCAGTATTTT. It specifies CASSFKAGPTDTQYF.

This clonotype has a single count. The rearrangement links TRBV19 to TRBJ2-5; D unresolved. The germline V and J ends were trimmed by 5 bases and 0 bases, with 7 bases remaining between them. Germline V gene sequence: CDR1 LNHDA, CDR2 SQIVND (reference sequence). The CDR3 runs to 13 residues. The CDR3 here is CASSSRYQETQYF. The CDR3 DNA reads as TGTGCCAGTAGTTCTCGGTACCAAGAGACCCAGTACTTC. The full variable domain, rest sourced from reference TRBV19 and TRBJ2-5, is DGGITQSPKYLFRKEGQNVTLSCEQNLNHDAMYWYRQDPGQGLRLIYYSQIVNDFQKGDIAEGYSVSREKKESFPLTVTSAQKNPTAFYLCASSSRYQETQYFGPGTRLLVL.

The rearrangement joins TRBV6-5 to TRBJ2-7; 8 bases are a match to TRBD2. The CDR3 covers 13 residues. The V gene's germline CDR1 is MNHEY and CDR2 SVGAGI. The ends lost 7 bases at V and 3 bases at J; junction bases unmatched: 5. Here the CDR3 reads CASTTSGNYEQYF. In nucleotides, the CDR3 is TGTGCCAGCACCACTAGCGGTAACTACGAGCAGTACTTC.